The rows below give T cell receptor beta chains drawn from one sample of a study of cytomegalovirus exposure and HLA in healthy donors. Libraries were prepared by immunoSEQ multiplex PCR; TCRdb keeps only in-frame clonotypes and omits some of them. The sample shows 180,000 or so clones, over 80% of them seen only once. Material for sequencing was PBMCs. The receptor source for this set is a girl between 10 and 17 years old in good health and CMV-seropositive. The CDR3 runs from the conserved cysteine through the conserved F or W.

v_gene,j_gene,CDR3aa
TRBV7-2,TRBJ2-1,CASSLNAGGSYNEQFF
TRBV7-9,TRBJ2-7,CASSLDPGGPVYEQYF
TRBV5-1,NA,CASSLWPGSGYEQYF
TRBV6-5,TRBJ2-5,CASSNRRAETQYF
TRBV5-1,TRBJ2-3,CASSGPSNTDTQYF
TRBV6-6,TRBJ1-5,CASSPRTGNQPQHF
TRBV9,TRBJ2-7,CASSVGTGTYEQYF
TRBV18,TRBJ2-3,CASATGTGLMDTQYF
TRBV6-5,TRBJ1-1,CASSYSGRARTEAFF
TRBV7-2,TRBJ2-2,CASIVDSTNTGELFF
TRBV6-5,TRBJ2-3,CASSLQGLLADTQYF
TRBV10-2,TRBJ1-5,CASSVCRLPLQGCIQPQHF
TRBV19,TRBJ1-1,CASSIGGKTEAFF